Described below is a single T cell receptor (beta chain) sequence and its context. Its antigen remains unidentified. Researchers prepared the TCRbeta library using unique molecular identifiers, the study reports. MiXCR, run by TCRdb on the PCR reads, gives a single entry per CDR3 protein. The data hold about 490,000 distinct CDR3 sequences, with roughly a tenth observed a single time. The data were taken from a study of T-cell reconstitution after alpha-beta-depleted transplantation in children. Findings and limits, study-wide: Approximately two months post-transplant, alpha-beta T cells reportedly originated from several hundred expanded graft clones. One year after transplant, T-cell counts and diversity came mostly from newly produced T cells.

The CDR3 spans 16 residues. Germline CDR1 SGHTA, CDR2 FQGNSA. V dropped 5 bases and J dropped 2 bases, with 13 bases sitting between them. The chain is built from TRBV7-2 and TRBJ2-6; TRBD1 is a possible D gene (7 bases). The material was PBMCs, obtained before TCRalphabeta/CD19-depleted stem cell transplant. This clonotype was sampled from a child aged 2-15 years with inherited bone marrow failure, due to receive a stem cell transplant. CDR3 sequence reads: CASSRQGGAGANVLTF. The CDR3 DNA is TGTGCCAGCAGCCGACAGGGAGGCGCTGGGGCCAACGTCCTGACTTTC.